Sequencing of this TCR beta chain was carried out in a study of beta chain features in type 1 diabetes. Study in general: What patients shared with healthy donors was a similar profile of age, gender and cell yields.

The CDR3 sequence is 16 residues long. V lost 1 base, J lost 6 bases, and 16 bases lay in between. CDR1 is SGHDN and CDR2 is FVKESK in the germline V gene. Whole-study findings and limits: The study found moderately but significantly shorter TCRB CDR3s in all four CD4+ subsets of Type 1 diabetes patients. TCRB repertoires of naive, central memory and Treg cells appeared more similar among patients than among healthy donors.

A note on this clone: The antigen is unknown.

Every participating donor gave one draw, a heparinised blood sample averaging approximately 110 mL. A CD45RO/CCR7/CD25/CD127/CD95/CD27 panel sorted naive, central memory, regulatory and stem cell-like memory CD4+ cells. cDNA synthesis used the whole RNA isolate, giving expressed TCRB sequences. Using immunoSEQ multiplex PCR, the repertoire was profiled, and TCRdb retains in-frame clones only, with some absent. The sample includes under 300,000 clones, 24% of them seen just once. This chain uses TRBV14 with TRBJ2-1; D perhaps matches TRBD2 (5 bases). Sequencing was carried out using naive CD4+ T cells from blood. The TCR was taken from a woman aged 25 to 45 with type 1 diabetes. CDR3 loop: CASSQVVARGGNEQFF. CDR3 in DNA: TGTGCCAGCAGCCAAGTGGTAGCGCGAGGCGGCAATGAGCAGTTCTTC.